This paragraph reports one T cell receptor (beta chain). Its antigen target is currently unknown. No base-level quality is on record; no much larger clone is a single base apart. These data originate in a study of blood T cell repertoires in COVID-19 (dated by TCRdb to 2018 to 2021). Background on the whole study: Samples from collaborators originated in the United States, Italy and Spain and spanned both the acute and convalescent phases of COVID-19. The material from the prospective study consisted of cDNA or gDNA derived from T cells, B-cell-depleted T cells, or PBMCs. Subjects who had been exposed to COVID-19, were actively infected with it, or had recovered from it provided the deeply sampled blood TCRbeta repertoires that made up the dataset. The repertoires were made available in a free public database intended to serve as a resource for research on the immune response to SARS-CoV-2. Samples came from the ongoing ImmuneRACE study (first 160 participants) plus 1,254 subjects from 6 global collaborators. Sample metadata almost always included a de-identified subject ID, COVID-19 status, age in years and sex. Where available, HLA class I and class II types were obtained from metadata supplied by the sample provider rather than from assay-based typing. Study-wide findings and limitations: Clinical and demographic metadata were provided uncurated, with the amount varying by source and participant.

Each collaborating institution followed its own protocols to collect whole blood in K2EDTA tubes. For TCRbeta analysis, collaborators shipped samples in one of three forms: frozen whole blood, isolated PBMCs, or DNA extracted from either of those sample types. TCRbeta CDR3 regions were amplified from genomic DNA by means of the immunoSEQ Assay, a bias-controlled multiplex PCR. Per the authors' processing: The number of nucleated cells in each sample was estimated from the amplification of reference gene primers within the assay. To quantify the absolute abundance of each unique TCRbeta CDR3 rearrangement, sequence reads were collapsed and filtered. For each sample, productive Simpson clonality was calculated as the square root of Simpson's diversity index over productive rearrangements. TCRdb stores this immuneACCESS table with in-frame sequences only. Part of the clones is absent; in the studies checked, under half of the shortfall reflects unresolved V genes, and no reason is known for the rest. V, J and clone size derive from that table, while D and trimming were established from the DNA sequence. In all, the sample holds just under 65,000 clones, and more than 60% of those were seen once. The ten largest clones take up more than 5% of the sample.

Sequences KGHSH (CDR1) and LQKENI (CDR2) are obtained from the germline V gene. Counted from cysteine to phenylalanine, this CDR3 has 20 amino acids. The read is trimmed to its CDR3 DNA, 60 bases read in frame from base 1. Relative to germline, V is 1 base shorter and J is 0 bases shorter, with 19 bases between their ends. The receptor was isolated from a human donor in a cohort sampled during active COVID-19. The chain joins TRBV18 to TRBJ2-6; the D segment could be TRBD2, given 7 matching bases. Sample: peripheral blood. The CDR3 reads as follows: CASSPLLMSGTNSGANVLTF. The nucleotide sequence reads as follows: TGTGCCAGCTCACCACTACTTATGAGCGGGACAAACTCTGGGGCCAACGTCCTGACTTTC.